This is a list of T cell receptor beta chains from one sample in a study of T cell repertoires in aging, cancer and after chemotherapy. TCRdb used MiXCR to reprocess the multiplex PCR reads, holding one entry per CDR3 protein. This table has some 11,000 distinct CDR3 sequences, about 42% appearing once. What was sequenced was blood. These receptors came from a human donor in good health. Both conserved end residues are part of each CDR3. Fields, in order: J gene, clone size, V gene, CDR3 protein. Expanded clones get a size class; other rows say once, few or many, or leave the size out.

TRBJ1-1	few	TRBV29-1	CSVTGVEAFF
TRBJ2-7	NA	TRBV20-1	CSAVAGGENEQYF
TRBJ2-5	NA	TRBV12-3/TRBV12-4	CASRRQGAETQYF
TRBJ1-1	NA	TRBV30	CAWTQRGPAEAFF
TRBJ1-4	NA	TRBV19	CASSKNQGSEKLFF
TRBJ2-3	NA	TRBV20-1	CSALQRGGRPDTQYF
TRBJ2-1	few	TRBV19	CASSTSGQAGNEQFF
TRBJ2-7	NA	TRBV28	CASSYGTSSYEQYF
TRBJ1-2	once	TRBV20-1	CSATGQGRTF
TRBJ1-3	medium-sized	TRBV29-1	CSALGNTIYF
TRBJ1-5	NA	TRBV15	CATSGTGVGDQPQHF
TRBJ2-1	NA	TRBV12-3/TRBV12-4	CASRSGPAWSEQFF
TRBJ2-1	NA	TRBV20-1	CSARVGLAGATGHSYNEQFF
TRBJ1-6	few	TRBV6-1	CASRGGDRQINYSPLHF
TRBJ2-5	NA	TRBV7-9	CAIISPETQYF
TRBJ2-2	few	TRBV6-6	CASRGQGTSGELFF
TRBJ1-2	NA	TRBV6-5	CASSPRDRVRLNYGYTF
TRBJ2-5	NA	TRBV4-3	CASSLGTGSQETQYF
TRBJ1-1	few	TRBV20-1	CSAPPEIPLNTEAFF
TRBJ2-5	few	TRBV6-1	CASTPEGAGTQYF
TRBJ1-6	NA	TRBV6-5	CASSLGNSPLHF
TRBJ2-7	NA	TRBV10-3	CAISERQGADEQYF
TRBJ1-5	NA	TRBV6-6	CATKTGGAGNQPQHF
TRBJ2-1	few	TRBV4-1	CASSHTRTHEQFF
TRBJ1-2	few	TRBV4-3	CASSPDLEGYTF
TRBJ1-5	NA	TRBV12-3/TRBV12-4	CASRQDRAAGYSNQPQHF
TRBJ2-1	NA	TRBV27	CASSLRGDMGSSYNEQFF
TRBJ1-1	few	TRBV12-3/TRBV12-4	CASSFLRASGNTEAFF
TRBJ1-4	NA	TRBV6-5	CASSYLGGGLFF
TRBJ2-1	NA	TRBV5-1	CASSLTGTYNEQFF
TRBJ1-4	NA	TRBV30	CASSLGDRWDEKLFF
TRBJ2-7	few	TRBV28	CASSLSRRGSQTYEQYF
TRBJ1-2	NA	TRBV7-9	CASSPGRDRAYGYTF
TRBJ2-3	few	TRBV7-3	CASSSAPALADTQYF
TRBJ2-7	few	TRBV12-3/TRBV12-4	CASSLGTSARSYEQYF
TRBJ2-3	few	TRBV7-2	CASSTRRVGGTDTQYF
TRBJ1-1	NA	TRBV24-1	CATPTNTEAFF
TRBJ1-1	NA	TRBV19	CASNGKAGGTEAFF
NA	few	TRBV11-2	CASSFGTVGTYEQYF
TRBJ2-1	NA	TRBV19	CASSKDRGDPEVF
TRBJ1-4	NA	TRBV4-2	CASSAGDVNEKLFF
TRBJ2-3	NA	TRBV18	CASSPNRGVSDTQYF
TRBJ1-5	NA	TRBV6-1	CASSEDPAPQPQHF
TRBJ2-1	few	TRBV6-1	CASSYSDPQRDEQFF
TRBJ2-2	once	TRBV6-6	CASSNDRRTGELFF
TRBJ2-3	NA	TRBV20-1	CSARRGSRTDTQYF
TRBJ2-3	NA	TRBV28	CASSLSQGPTDTQYF